Here is one TCR beta chain with its context. Germline loops: CDR1 SNHLY, CDR2 FYNNEI. The ends were cut back, 8 bases at V and 2 bases at J, with 12 bases in the middle. CDR3 size: 14 residues. This entry belongs to a study of blood T cell repertoires in COVID-19. Overall study context: Samples representing acute and convalescent COVID-19 were sourced from the United States, Italy and Spain. Sample material is recorded as cDNA or gDNA derived from T cells, B-cell-depleted T cells, or PBMCs.

In the original processing: How many nucleated cells were present was estimated from reference gene primer amplification. Clones were read by immunoSEQ multiplex PCR, and TCRdb kept only the in-frame ones, dropping some. The D gene and trimming were derived from the DNA, and the V and J assignments and clone size from that table. Altogether roughly 150,000 clones are present, roughly 85% being singletons, with the ten largest covering about 10%. Specimen: peripheral blood. The sequence was obtained from a woman at least 80 years old with active or convalescent COVID-19. The chain combines TRBV2 with TRBJ2-2; perhaps TRBD2 as D (6 bases). For the CDR3, the DNA is TGTGCCAGCTCCGGGAGTACTAACACCGGGGAGCTGTTTTTT. As protein: CASSGSTNTGELFF.